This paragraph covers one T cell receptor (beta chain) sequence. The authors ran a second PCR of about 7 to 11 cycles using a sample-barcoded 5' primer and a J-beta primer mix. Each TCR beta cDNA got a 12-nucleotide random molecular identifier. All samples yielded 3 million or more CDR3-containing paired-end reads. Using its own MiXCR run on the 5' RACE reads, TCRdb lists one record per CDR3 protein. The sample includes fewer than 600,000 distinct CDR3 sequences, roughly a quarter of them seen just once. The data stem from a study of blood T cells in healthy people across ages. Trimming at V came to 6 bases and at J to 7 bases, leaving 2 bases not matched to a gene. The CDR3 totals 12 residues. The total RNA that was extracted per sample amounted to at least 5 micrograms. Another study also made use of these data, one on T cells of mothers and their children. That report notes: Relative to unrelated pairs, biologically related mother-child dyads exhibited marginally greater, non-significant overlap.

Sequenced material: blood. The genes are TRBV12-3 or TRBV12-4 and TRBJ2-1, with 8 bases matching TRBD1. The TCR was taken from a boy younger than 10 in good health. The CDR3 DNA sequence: TGTGCCAGCAGCTACAGGGGGAATGAGCAGTTCTTC. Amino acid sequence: CASSYRGNEQFF.